The source of this TCR beta chain is a study of T cells in Graves' hyperthyroidism and ophthalmopathy. Study results and caveats: Most clonotypes expanded in the thyroid (above 0.001) were also present in blood.

RNA transcripts were the template for amplifying TCR beta CDR3 regions. During a first-round RT-PCR of the TCR CDR3, the HTBI primer set was used. TCRdb re-derived calls from the multiplex PCR reads in MiXCR, one entry per CDR3 protein. Of fewer than 250,000 distinct CDR3 sequences listed, 17% are singletons. This clonotype was seen many times. Its antigen is undetermined. This CDR3 spans 14 amino acids. CDR1 and CDR2 (germline): LNHDA, SQIVND (reference sequence). Trimming took 3 bases from V and 1 from J; bases not matched to a gene: 1. Calling Graves' hyperthyroidism stable meant ophthalmopathy did not progress within 18 months.

Sample: blood. The chain has TRBV19 and TRBJ1-1; 8 bases are shared with TRBD1. This TCR came from a man between 50 and 59 years old with Graves' hyperthyroidism. The CDR3: CASSMDRENTEAFF. The CDR3 DNA is TGTGCCAGTAGTATGGACAGGGAGAACACTGAAGCTTTCTTT.